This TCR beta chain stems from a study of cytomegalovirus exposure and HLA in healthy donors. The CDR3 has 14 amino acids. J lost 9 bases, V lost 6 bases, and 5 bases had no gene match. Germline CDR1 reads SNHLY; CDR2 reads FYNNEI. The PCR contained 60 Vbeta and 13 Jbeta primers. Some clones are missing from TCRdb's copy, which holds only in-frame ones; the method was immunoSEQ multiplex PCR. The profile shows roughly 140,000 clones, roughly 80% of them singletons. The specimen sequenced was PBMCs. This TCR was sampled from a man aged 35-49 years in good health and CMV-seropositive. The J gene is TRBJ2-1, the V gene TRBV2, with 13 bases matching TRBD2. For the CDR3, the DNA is TGTGCCAGCAGAGGACTAGCGGGAGTCGGTGAGCAGTTCTTC. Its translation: CASRGLAGVGEQFF.